Detailed here is one T cell receptor beta chain. Its antigen is currently unknown. This record comes from a study of immune evolution from preneoplasia to lung adenocarcinoma. General observations from the study: Later-stage lesions appeared to have more T cells, more diversity, less clonality.

The table came from immunoSEQ multiplex PCR; TCRdb's copy has only in-frame clones and leaves some out. Here the sample spans over 6,000 clones, about 85% being singletons. The sample was FFPE minimally invasive lung adenocarcinoma tissue. The clonotype was recovered from a person aged 80 or over with lung adenocarcinoma.

The CDR3 reads CAVGQGPYEQYF. Here the CDR3 DNA reads TGTGCCGTCGGACAGGGTCCCTACGAGCAGTACTTC. This chain uses TRBV10-3 with TRBJ2-7; TRBD1 matches at 8 bases. V trimming: 11 bases; J trimming: 2 bases; junction bases outside the gene matches: 5. The length of the CDR3 is 12 residues. Germline CDR1 ENHRY, CDR2 SYGVKD.